Listed below are T cell receptor beta chains from one sample, sequenced in a study of sequential checkpoint blockade in melanoma. Sequencing was performed with immunoSEQ multiplex PCR; in TCRdb, only in-frame clones are kept and a portion is missing. The data show 30,000 to 45,000 clones, approximately 91% seen once. The source material was CD8+ T cells sorted from blood (inferred from file names), sampled from a patient given nivolumab and ipilimumab in sequence. Receptor source: a human donor with melanoma. Each CDR3 is given with its conserved first and last residue. Fields, in order: V gene, J gene, clone size, D gene, CDR3 DNA, CDR3 protein. The D gene is left open where the match is weak. Clone size is not always given. Where it is, it says once, few, many or a class for expanded clones.

v_call: TRBV13
j_call: TRBJ1-5
clone_size: once
d_call: -
cdr3_nt: TGTGCCAGCAGCTTAGGATCCCAGAATCAGCCCCAGCATTTT
cdr3_aa: CASSLGSQNQPQHF

v_call: TRBV28
j_call: TRBJ1-4
clone_size: few
d_call: TRBD1
cdr3_nt: TGTGCCAGCAGTACGAGGACAGGGGTGGGTGAAAAACTGTTTTTT
cdr3_aa: CASSTRTGVGEKLFF

v_call: TRBV4-3
j_call: TRBJ2-2
clone_size: once
d_call: TRBD2
cdr3_nt: TGCGCCAGCAGCCAAGAGCGGGACTATACCCTTCCGAACACCGGGGAGCTGTTTTTT
cdr3_aa: CASSQERDYTLPNTGELFF

v_call: TRBV5-1
j_call: TRBJ2-2
clone_size: -
d_call: -
cdr3_nt: TGCGCCAGCAGCTTGTATGTCGGGGGGCGAACCGGGGAGCTGTTTTTT
cdr3_aa: CASSLYVGGRTGELFF

v_call: TRBV6-5
j_call: TRBJ2-7
clone_size: once
d_call: -
cdr3_nt: TGTGCCAGCAAGATAGCGGCCTCCTACGAGCAGTACTTC
cdr3_aa: CASKIAASYEQYF

v_call: TRBV5-4
j_call: TRBJ2-2
clone_size: -
d_call: -
cdr3_nt: TGTGCCAGCGGGGGGGGGCAACAGGGGGTGTACACCGGGGAGCTGTTTTTT
cdr3_aa: CASGGGQQGVYTGELFF

v_call: TRBV9
j_call: TRBJ1-3
clone_size: -
d_call: -
cdr3_nt: TGTGCCAGCAGCGTCTCAGGATCTGGAAACACCATATATTTT
cdr3_aa: CASSVSGSGNTIYF

v_call: TRBV15
j_call: TRBJ2-1
clone_size: -
d_call: -
cdr3_nt: TGTGCCACCAGGGGTAGCCCCAATGAGCAGTTCTTC
cdr3_aa: CATRGSPNEQFF

v_call: TRBV6-5
j_call: TRBJ2-5
clone_size: -
d_call: -
cdr3_nt: TGTGCCAGCCGTACCCCCCTAGAGGAGACCCAGTACTTC
cdr3_aa: CASRTPLEETQYF

v_call: TRBV7-9
j_call: TRBJ2-5
clone_size: -
d_call: -
cdr3_nt: TGTGCCAGCAGCTTAGGCCTACCATGGACCCAGTACTTC
cdr3_aa: CASSLGLPWTQYF

v_call: TRBV7-3
j_call: TRBJ1-2
clone_size: -
d_call: -
cdr3_nt: TGTGCCAGCAGTTTTAGGGGGGGGGTCTACACCTTC
cdr3_aa: CASSFRGGVYTF

v_call: TRBV28
j_call: TRBJ1-1
clone_size: -
d_call: TRBD1
cdr3_nt: TGTGCCAGCAATACGGGACAGTTGAACACTGAAGCTTTCTTT
cdr3_aa: CASNTGQLNTEAFF

v_call: TRBV9
j_call: TRBJ2-1
clone_size: -
d_call: -
cdr3_nt: TGTGCCAGCAGCGTAGAGGGAGCCGATGAGCAGTTCTTC
cdr3_aa: CASSVEGADEQFF

v_call: TRBV2
j_call: TRBJ2-1
clone_size: -
d_call: TRBD1
cdr3_nt: TGTGCCAGCAGTGGCATCCCGACAGGGGGCTATGCCTACAATGAGCAGTTCTTC
cdr3_aa: CASSGIPTGGYAYNEQFF

v_call: TRBV19
j_call: TRBJ1-5
clone_size: -
d_call: TRBD1
cdr3_nt: TGTGCCAGTTCGACAGGGAGCAATCAGCCCCAGCATTTT
cdr3_aa: CASSTGSNQPQHF

v_call: TRBV27
j_call: TRBJ2-7
clone_size: once
d_call: TRBD2
cdr3_nt: TGTGCCAGCAGTCCCTTAGCGGGAGCTTTCTACGAGCAGTACTTC
cdr3_aa: CASSPLAGAFYEQYF

v_call: TRBV29-1
j_call: TRBJ2-7
clone_size: -
d_call: -
cdr3_nt: TGCAGCGTTGGTTTCGTTCCCTACGAGCAGTACTTC
cdr3_aa: CSVGFVPYEQYF

v_call: TRBV5-6
j_call: TRBJ2-4
clone_size: -
d_call: TRBD2
cdr3_nt: TGTGCCAGCAGCCCGGGGGGTGGATCTATTTACATTCAGTACTTC
cdr3_aa: CASSPGGGSIYIQYF

v_call: TRBV19
j_call: TRBJ2-3
clone_size: once
d_call: -
cdr3_nt: TGTGCCAGTAGTATCGGCACAGATACGCAGTATTTT
cdr3_aa: CASSIGTDTQYF

v_call: TRBV15
j_call: TRBJ2-3
clone_size: -
d_call: TRBD1
cdr3_nt: TGTGCCACCAGCAGAGAATCGGGCAGGGGGCGCTTAGATACGCAGTATTTT
cdr3_aa: CATSRESGRGRLDTQYF

v_call: TRBV13
j_call: TRBJ2-7
clone_size: -
d_call: TRBD1
cdr3_nt: TGTGCCAGCAGCTTGGGACAGCAGGACGAGCAGTACTTC
cdr3_aa: CASSLGQQDEQYF

v_call: TRBV2
j_call: TRBJ2-1
clone_size: -
d_call: TRBD1
cdr3_nt: TGTGCCAGCAGTGGAGGGGACAGGCCGTACAATGAGCAGTTCTTC
cdr3_aa: CASSGGDRPYNEQFF

v_call: TRBV6-1
j_call: TRBJ2-7
clone_size: -
d_call: -
cdr3_nt: TGTGCCAGCAGTAAAGGCCACTCGAGCTCCTACGAGCAGTACTTC
cdr3_aa: CASSKGHSSSYEQYF

v_call: TRBV4-1
j_call: TRBJ2-3
clone_size: -
d_call: TRBD2
cdr3_nt: TGCGCCAGCGCGGGGAGGGTGGGAGATACGCAGTATTTT
cdr3_aa: CASAGRVGDTQYF

v_call: TRBV5-1
j_call: TRBJ2-3
clone_size: once
d_call: -
cdr3_nt: TGCGCCAGCAGCGGGGGTCGGGGGAAGGGGCAGTATTTT
cdr3_aa: CASSGGRGKGQYF

v_call: TRBV2
j_call: TRBJ1-2
clone_size: -
d_call: TRBD1
cdr3_nt: TGTGCCAGCAGTGAGGGACAGGGCACCTATGGCTACACCTTC
cdr3_aa: CASSEGQGTYGYTF

v_call: TRBV10-2
j_call: TRBJ2-3
clone_size: -
d_call: TRBD1
cdr3_nt: TGCGTCTCGGGACAGTATAGCACAGATACGCAGTATTTT
cdr3_aa: CVSGQYSTDTQYF

v_call: TRBV4-1
j_call: TRBJ1-1
clone_size: once
d_call: -
cdr3_nt: TGCGCCAGCAGCCAAGTAGGAGGGGATGAAGCTTTCTTT
cdr3_aa: CASSQVGGDEAFF

v_call: TRBV6-5
j_call: TRBJ2-1
clone_size: -
d_call: TRBD2
cdr3_nt: TGTGCCAGCAGTTACTCGATGACTAGCGGATACAATGAGCAGTTCTTC
cdr3_aa: CASSYSMTSGYNEQFF

v_call: TRBV5-4
j_call: TRBJ2-1
clone_size: -
d_call: -
cdr3_nt: TGTGCCGGAAGTAGCTCGGCTGAGCAGTTCTTC
cdr3_aa: CAGSSSAEQFF

v_call: TRBV2
j_call: TRBJ2-3
clone_size: -
d_call: TRBD2
cdr3_nt: TGTGCCAGCAGTGATCCGGCTAGCGGGAGGGCCACAGATACGCAGTATTTT
cdr3_aa: CASSDPASGRATDTQYF

v_call: TRBV7-9
j_call: TRBJ2-1
clone_size: -
d_call: -
cdr3_nt: TGTGCCAGCAGCTCCAGATTCGAGGATGAGCAGTTCTTC
cdr3_aa: CASSSRFEDEQFF